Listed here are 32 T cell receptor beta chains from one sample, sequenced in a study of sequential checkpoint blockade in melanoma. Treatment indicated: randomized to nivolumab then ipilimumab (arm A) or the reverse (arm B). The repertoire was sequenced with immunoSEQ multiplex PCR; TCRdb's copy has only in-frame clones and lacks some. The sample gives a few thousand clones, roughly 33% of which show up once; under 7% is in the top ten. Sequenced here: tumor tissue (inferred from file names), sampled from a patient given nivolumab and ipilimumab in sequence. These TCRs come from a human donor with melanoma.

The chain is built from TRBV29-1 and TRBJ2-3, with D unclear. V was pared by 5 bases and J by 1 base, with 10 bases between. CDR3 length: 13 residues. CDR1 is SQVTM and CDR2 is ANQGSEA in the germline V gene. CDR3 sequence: CSVLSGGTDTQYF. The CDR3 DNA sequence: TGCAGCGTTCTCTCTGGGGGCACAGATACGCAGTATTTT.

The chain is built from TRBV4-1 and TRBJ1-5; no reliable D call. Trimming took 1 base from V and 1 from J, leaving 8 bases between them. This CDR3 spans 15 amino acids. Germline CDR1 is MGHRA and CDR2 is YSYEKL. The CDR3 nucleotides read TGCGCCAGCAGCCAAGGGGCCATCAGCAATCAGCCCCAGCATTTT. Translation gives CASSQGAISNQPQHF.

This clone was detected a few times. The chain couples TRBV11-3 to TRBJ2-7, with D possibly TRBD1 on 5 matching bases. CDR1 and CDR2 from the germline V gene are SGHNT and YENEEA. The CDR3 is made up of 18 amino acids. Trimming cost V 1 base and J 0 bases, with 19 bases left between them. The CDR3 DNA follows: TGTGCCAGCAGCTTAGTAGGTTCGGGTCAGGGCCGCTCCTACGAGCAGTACTTC. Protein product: CASSLVGSGQGRSYEQYF.

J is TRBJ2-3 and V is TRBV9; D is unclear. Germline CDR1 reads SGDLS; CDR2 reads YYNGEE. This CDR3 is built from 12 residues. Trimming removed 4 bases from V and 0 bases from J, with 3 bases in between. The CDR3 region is CASSWSTDTQYF. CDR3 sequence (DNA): TGTGCCAGCAGCTGGAGCACAGATACGCAGTATTTT.

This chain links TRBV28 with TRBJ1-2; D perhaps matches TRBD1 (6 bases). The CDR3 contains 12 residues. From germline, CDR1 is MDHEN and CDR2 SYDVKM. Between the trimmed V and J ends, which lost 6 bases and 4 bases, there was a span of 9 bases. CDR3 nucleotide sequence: TGTGCCAGCAGACTAGGGGGCTATGGCTACACCTTC. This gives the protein CASRLGGYGYTF.

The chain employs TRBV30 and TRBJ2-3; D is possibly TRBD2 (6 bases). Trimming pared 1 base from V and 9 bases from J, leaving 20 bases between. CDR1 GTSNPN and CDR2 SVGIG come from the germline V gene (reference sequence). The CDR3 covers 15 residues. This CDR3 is CAWSASSVIPGTQYF. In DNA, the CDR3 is TGTGCCTGGAGTGCTTCTAGCGTAATTCCAGGGACGCAGTATTTT.

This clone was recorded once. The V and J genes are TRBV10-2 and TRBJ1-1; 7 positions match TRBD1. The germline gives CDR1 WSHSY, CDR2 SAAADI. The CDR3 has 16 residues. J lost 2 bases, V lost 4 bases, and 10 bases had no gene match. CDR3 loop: CASSGGTARLNTEAFF. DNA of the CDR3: TGCGCCAGCAGTGGCGGGACAGCCCGACTAAACACTGAAGCTTTCTTT.

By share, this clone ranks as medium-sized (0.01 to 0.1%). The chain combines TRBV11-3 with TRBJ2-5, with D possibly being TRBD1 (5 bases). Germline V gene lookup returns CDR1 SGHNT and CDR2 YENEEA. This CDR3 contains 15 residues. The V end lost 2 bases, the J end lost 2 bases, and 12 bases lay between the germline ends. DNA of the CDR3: TGTGCCAGCAGCTTATACCAGGGTCTACAAGAGACCCAGTACTTC. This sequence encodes CASSLYQGLQETQYF.

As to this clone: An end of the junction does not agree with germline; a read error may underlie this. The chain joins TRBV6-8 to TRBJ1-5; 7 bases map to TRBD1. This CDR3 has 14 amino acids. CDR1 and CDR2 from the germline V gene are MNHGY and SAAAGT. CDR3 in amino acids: CAISRQGANQPQHF. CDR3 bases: TGTGCCATCAGTCGACAGGGAGCCAATCAGCCCCAGCATTTT.

Here the CDR3 DNA reads TGTGCCAGTAGTATAAGCGGACAGAACTATGGCTACACCTTC. Translation: CASSISGQNYGYTF. The rearrangement uses TRBV19 and TRBJ1-2; tentatively, D is TRBD1 (6 bases). Germline CDR1 reads LNHDA; CDR2 reads SQIVND (reference sequence). The CDR3 runs to 14 residues. Trimming stripped 2 bases from V and 2 bases from J, with 9 bases between.

The CDR3 DNA reads TGCGCCAGCAGCCAAGATCTAGCGGGAGGGAACACCGGGGAGCTGTTTTTT. It yields the protein CASSQDLAGGNTGELFF. The rearrangement links TRBV1 to TRBJ2-2; the tabulated D call, TRBD2, remains unverified against the DNA. TRBV1 is labeled a pseudogene. The CDR3 totals 17 residues.

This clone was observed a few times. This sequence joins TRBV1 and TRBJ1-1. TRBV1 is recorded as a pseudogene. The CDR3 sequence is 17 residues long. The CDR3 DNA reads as TGCGCCAGCAGCCAAGATCGGAGGGACACGATGAACACTGAAGCTTTCTTT. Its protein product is CASSQDRRDTMNTEAFF.

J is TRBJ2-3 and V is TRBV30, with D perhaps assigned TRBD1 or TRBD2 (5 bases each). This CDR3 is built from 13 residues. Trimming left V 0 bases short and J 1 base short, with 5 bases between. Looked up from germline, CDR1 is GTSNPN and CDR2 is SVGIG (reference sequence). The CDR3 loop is CAWSVGGTDTQYF. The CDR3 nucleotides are TGTGCCTGGAGTGTGGGGGGCACAGATACGCAGTATTTT.

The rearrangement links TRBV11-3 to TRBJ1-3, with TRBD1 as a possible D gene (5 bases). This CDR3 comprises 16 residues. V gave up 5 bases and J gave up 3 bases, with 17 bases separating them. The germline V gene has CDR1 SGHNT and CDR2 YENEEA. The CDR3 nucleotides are TGTGCCAGCAGCAAACAACCTAGGGGCCTTGGAAACACCATATATTTT. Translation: CASSKQPRGLGNTIYF. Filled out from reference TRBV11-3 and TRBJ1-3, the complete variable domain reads EAGVVQSPRYKIIEKKQPVAFWCNPISGHNTLYWYLQNLGQGPELLIRYENEEAVDDSQLPKDRFSAERLKGVDSTLKIQPAELGDSAVYLCASSKQPRGLGNTIYFGEGSWLTVV.

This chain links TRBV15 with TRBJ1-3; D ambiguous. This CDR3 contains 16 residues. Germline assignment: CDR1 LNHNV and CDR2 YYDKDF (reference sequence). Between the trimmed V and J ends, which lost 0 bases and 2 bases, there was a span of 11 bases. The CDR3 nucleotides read TGTGCCACCAGCAGAGATGGGAAAAGGGCTGGAAACACCATATATTTT. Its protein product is CATSRDGKRAGNTIYF. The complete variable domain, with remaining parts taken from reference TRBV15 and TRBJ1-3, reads DAMVIQNPRYQVTQFGKPVTLSCSQTLNHNVMYWYQQKSSQAPKLLFHYYDKDFNNEADTPDNFQSRRPNTSFCFLDIRSPGLGDTAMYLCATSRDGKRAGNTIYFGEGSWLTVV.

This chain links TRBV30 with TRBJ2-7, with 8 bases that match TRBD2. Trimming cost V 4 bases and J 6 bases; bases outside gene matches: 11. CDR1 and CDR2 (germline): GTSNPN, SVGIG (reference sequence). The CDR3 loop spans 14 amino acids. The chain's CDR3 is CAWNSGTTGGEQYF. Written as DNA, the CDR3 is TGTGCCTGGAATAGCGGGACGACGGGAGGCGAGCAGTACTTC.

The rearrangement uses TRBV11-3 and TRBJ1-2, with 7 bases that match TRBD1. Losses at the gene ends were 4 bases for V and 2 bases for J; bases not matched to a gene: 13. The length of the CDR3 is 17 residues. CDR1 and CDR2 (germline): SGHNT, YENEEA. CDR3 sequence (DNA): TGTGCCAGCAGCTGGCCTATTGGTGGGACAGCGAACTATGGCTACACCTTC. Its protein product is CASSWPIGGTANYGYTF.

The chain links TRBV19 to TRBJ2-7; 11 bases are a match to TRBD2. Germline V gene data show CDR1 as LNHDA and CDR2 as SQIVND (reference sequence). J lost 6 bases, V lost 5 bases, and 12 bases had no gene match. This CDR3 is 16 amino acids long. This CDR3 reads CASSPLSTSGRREQYF. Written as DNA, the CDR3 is TGTGCCAGTAGTCCCCTCTCAACTAGCGGGAGACGCGAGCAGTACTTC.

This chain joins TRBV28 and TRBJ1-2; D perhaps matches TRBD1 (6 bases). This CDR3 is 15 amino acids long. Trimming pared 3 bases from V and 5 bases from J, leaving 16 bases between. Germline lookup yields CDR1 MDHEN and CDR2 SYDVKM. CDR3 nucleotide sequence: TGTGCCAGCAGTTTGGGTACAGGGAGGTGGTATGGCTACACCTTC. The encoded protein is CASSLGTGRWYGYTF.

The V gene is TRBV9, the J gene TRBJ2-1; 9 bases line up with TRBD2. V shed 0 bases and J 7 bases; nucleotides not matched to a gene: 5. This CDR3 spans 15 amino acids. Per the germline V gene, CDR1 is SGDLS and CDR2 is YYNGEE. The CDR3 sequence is CASSVGSGSLNEQFF. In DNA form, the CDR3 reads TGTGCCAGCAGCGTAGGTAGCGGGAGCTTAAATGAGCAGTTCTTC.

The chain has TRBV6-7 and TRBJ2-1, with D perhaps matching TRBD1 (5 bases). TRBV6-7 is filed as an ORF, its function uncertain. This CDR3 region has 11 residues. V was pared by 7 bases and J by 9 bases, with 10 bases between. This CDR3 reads CASTIQGEQFF. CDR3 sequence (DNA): TGTGCCAGCACCATTCAGGGTGAGCAGTTCTTC.

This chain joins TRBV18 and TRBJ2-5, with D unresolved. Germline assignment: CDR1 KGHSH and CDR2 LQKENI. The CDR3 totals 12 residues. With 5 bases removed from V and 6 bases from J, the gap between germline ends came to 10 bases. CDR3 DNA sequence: TGTGCCAGCTCATTCGACGCGAAGACCCAGTACTTC. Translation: CASSFDAKTQYF.

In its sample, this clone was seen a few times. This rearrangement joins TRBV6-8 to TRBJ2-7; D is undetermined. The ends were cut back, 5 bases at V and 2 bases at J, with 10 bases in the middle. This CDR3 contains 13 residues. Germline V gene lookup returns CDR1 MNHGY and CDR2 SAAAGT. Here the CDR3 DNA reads TGTGCCAGCAGTCTCCATTGGGCCTACGAGCAGTACTTC. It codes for CASSLHWAYEQYF.

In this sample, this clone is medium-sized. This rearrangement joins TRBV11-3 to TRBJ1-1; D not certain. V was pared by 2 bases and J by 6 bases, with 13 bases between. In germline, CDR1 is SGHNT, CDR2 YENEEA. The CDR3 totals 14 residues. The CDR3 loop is CASSLIPGIAEAFF. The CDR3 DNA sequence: TGTGCCAGCAGCTTAATACCGGGGATCGCTGAAGCTTTCTTT. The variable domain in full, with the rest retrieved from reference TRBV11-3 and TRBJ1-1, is EAGVVQSPRYKIIEKKQPVAFWCNPISGHNTLYWYLQNLGQGPELLIRYENEEAVDDSQLPKDRFSAERLKGVDSTLKIQPAELGDSAVYLCASSLIPGIAEAFFGQGTRLTVV.

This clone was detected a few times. The CDR3, as DNA: TGTGCCAGCAGTGCGACTAGGGGAGACTACGAGCAGTACTTC. It specifies CASSATRGDYEQYF. This chain connects TRBV6-8 to TRBJ2-7; TRBD2 might be the D (6 bases). V shed 5 bases and J shed 3 bases, with 14 bases lying between them. The germline gives CDR1 MNHGY, CDR2 SAAAGT. The CDR3 totals 14 residues.

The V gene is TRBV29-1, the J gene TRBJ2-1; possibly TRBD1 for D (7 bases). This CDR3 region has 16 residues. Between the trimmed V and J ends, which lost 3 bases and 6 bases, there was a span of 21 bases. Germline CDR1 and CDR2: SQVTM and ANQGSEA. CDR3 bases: TGCAGCGTTGATAAGGGGGCCAGGAGGGCCGGCAATGAGCAGTTCTTC. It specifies CSVDKGARRAGNEQFF.

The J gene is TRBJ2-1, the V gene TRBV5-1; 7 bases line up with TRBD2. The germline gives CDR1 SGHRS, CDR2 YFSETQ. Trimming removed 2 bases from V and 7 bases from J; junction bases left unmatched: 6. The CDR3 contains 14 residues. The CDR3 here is CASSFLADPNEQFF. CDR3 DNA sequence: TGCGCCAGCAGCTTCCTAGCGGACCCGAATGAGCAGTTCTTC.

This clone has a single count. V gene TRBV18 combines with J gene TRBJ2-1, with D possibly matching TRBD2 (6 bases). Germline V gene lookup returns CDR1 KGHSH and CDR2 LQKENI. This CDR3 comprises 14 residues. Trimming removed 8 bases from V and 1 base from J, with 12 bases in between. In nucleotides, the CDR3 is TGTGCCAGCGCCGGAGGGACGTCCTACAATGAGCAGTTCTTC. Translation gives CASAGGTSYNEQFF.

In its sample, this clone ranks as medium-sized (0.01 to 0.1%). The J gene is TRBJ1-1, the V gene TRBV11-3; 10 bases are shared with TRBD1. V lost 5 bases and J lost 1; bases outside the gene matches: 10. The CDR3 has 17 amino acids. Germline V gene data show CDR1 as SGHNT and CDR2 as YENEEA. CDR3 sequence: CASSGDRGALGNTEAFF. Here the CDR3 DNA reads TGTGCCAGCAGCGGGGACAGGGGCGCCTTGGGGAACACTGAAGCTTTCTTT.

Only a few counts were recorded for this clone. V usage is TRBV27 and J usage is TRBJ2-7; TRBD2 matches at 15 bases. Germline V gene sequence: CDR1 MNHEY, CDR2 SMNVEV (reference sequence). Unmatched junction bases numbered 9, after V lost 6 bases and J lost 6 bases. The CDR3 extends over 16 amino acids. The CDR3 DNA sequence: TGTGCCAGCAGCCCAGGACTAGCGGGAGGGCCGGGCGAGCAGTACTTC. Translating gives CASSPGLAGGPGEQYF.

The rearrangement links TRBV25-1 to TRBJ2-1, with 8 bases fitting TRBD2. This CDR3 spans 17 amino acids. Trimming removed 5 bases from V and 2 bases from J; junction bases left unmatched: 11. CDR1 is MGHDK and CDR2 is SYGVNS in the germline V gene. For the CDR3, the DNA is TGTGCCAGCAGTCCCTCCGACCTAGCGGGTGCCTACAATGAGCAGTTCTTC. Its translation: CASSPSDLAGAYNEQFF.

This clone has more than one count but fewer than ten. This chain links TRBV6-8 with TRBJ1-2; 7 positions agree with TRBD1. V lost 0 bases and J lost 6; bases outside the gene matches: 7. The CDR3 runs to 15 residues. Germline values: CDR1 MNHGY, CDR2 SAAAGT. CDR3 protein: CASSYSGGTADGYTF. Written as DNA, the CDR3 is TGTGCCAGCAGTTACTCAGGCGGGACAGCCGATGGCTACACCTTC.